A selection of T cell receptor beta chains follows, all from one sample in a study of cytomegalovirus exposure and HLA in healthy donors. Sequenced by immunoSEQ multiplex PCR; TCRdb stores in-frame clones only, minus some. The profile shows over 150,000 clones, about 80% of them singletons. Input material: PBMCs. All receptors come from a man younger than 30 in good health and CMV-seronegative. Each CDR3 is given with its conserved first and last residue. The D gene is left open where the match is weak. Expanded clones are given a class, and other clones once, few, many or no size at all.

V gene,CDR3 length,clone size,D gene,J gene,CDR3 DNA,CDR3 protein
TRBV9,14,NA,NA,TRBJ1-1,TGTGCCAGCAGCGTAGTTGGGGGAGGCTCAGAAGCTTTCTTT,CASSVVGGGSEAFF
TRBV25-1,14,NA,NA,TRBJ2-7,TGTGCCAGCTCTCGGGAGGGGGCGCGGAACGAGCAGTACTTC,CASSREGARNEQYF
TRBV18,15,NA,TRBD1,TRBJ2-7,TGTGCCAGCTCACCCGGGACAGGGGGGTCCTACGAGCAGTACTTC,CASSPGTGGSYEQYF
TRBV10-2,17,few,TRBD2,TRBJ2-6,TGCGCCAGCATAGGACTAGGCATCCATAGTGGGGCCAACGTCCTGACTTTC,CASIGLGIHSGANVLTF
TRBV6-1,15,NA,TRBD1,TRBJ1-2,TGTGCCAGCAGTGAACGAGACAGGGCTAACTATGGCTACACCTTC,CASSERDRANYGYTF
TRBV11-2,11,NA,TRBD1,TRBJ1-2,TGTGCCAGCAGCTTTGAGGGGGCTTACACCTTC,CASSFEGAYTF
TRBV27,16,NA,TRBD2,TRBJ2-1,TGTGCCAGCAGTTTCACGACTAGCGGGCTCTACAATGAGCAGTTCTTC,CASSFTTSGLYNEQFF
TRBV6-5,15,NA,TRBD1,TRBJ2-1,TGTGCCAGCAGCCAGGGACAGGGCCAGCGCAATGAGCAGTTCTTC,CASSQGQGQRNEQFF
TRBV7-9,15,NA,TRBD2,TRBJ2-5,TGTGCCAGCACAGCCATAAGCGGGGGGGCGGAGACCCAGTACTTC,CASTAISGGAETQYF
TRBV19,15,NA,TRBD2,TRBJ2-1,TGTGCCAGTAGTATATTAGCGGGGGGGCCGGGTGAGCAGTTCTTC,CASSILAGGPGEQFF
TRBV5-4,14,few,TRBD1,TRBJ1-2,TGTGCCAGCAGCTTTAAGGGACAGGGTGATGGCTACACCTTC,CASSFKGQGDGYTF
TRBV5-1,14,NA,TRBD1,TRBJ1-4,TGCGCCAGCAGTGGGGGACAGGGGGCTGAAAAACTGTTTTTT,CASSGGQGAEKLFF
TRBV21-1,15,NA,NA,TRBJ2-7,TGTGCCAGCAGCAAAGACGAGCGGCTGACCTACGAGCAGTACTTC,CASSKDERLTYEQYF
TRBV15,17,NA,TRBD1,TRBJ2-6,TGTGCCACCAGCAGGGGGGACAGTCTCTCTGGGGCCAACGTCCTGACTTTC,CATSRGDSLSGANVLTF
TRBV7-8,16,NA,NA,TRBJ2-3,TGTGCCAGCAGCGGCCCGAAGCGGAGATACACAGATACGCAGTATTTT,CASSGPKRRYTDTQYF
TRBV9,12,NA,NA,TRBJ1-2,TGTGCCAGCCACAGGGTGGAAGGAGGCTACACCTTC,CASHRVEGGYTF
TRBV4-1,16,NA,NA,TRBJ2-1,TGCGCCAGCAGCCAAAATTCCCCAGGGAAAGGCGATGAGCAGTTCTTC,CASSQNSPGKGDEQFF
TRBV5-1,20,NA,TRBD1,TRBJ1-5,TGCGCTAGCAGCTTGGCCGGGGAGGGACAGGGACCTTATAGTAATCAGCCCCAGCATTTT,CASSLAGEGQGPYSNQPQHF
TRBV19,12,NA,TRBD1,TRBJ2-7,TGTGCCAGTACAGGGGGCTTCAACGAGCAGTACTTC,CASTGGFNEQYF
TRBV6-5,12,NA,TRBD2,TRBJ2-3,TGTGCCAGCAGCCCCGGACTAGGGACGCAGTATTTT,CASSPGLGTQYF
TRBV11-2,10,NA,NA,TRBJ2-7,TGTGCCAGCGGGCCCCACGAGCAGTACTTC,CASGPHEQYF
TRBV7-9,17,NA,NA,TRBJ2-1,TGTGCCAGCAGCCCCGCAGGGCGCGGGACTTACACTAATGAGCAGTTCTTC,CASSPAGRGTYTNEQFF
TRBV7-9,17,NA,TRBD1,TRBJ1-2,TGTGCCAGCAGTAACCCGGGACAGGGGGCGCAAGGGAATGGCTACACCTTC,CASSNPGQGAQGNGYTF
TRBV2,12,NA,NA,TRBJ2-1,TGTGCCAGCCTCGGGGGAGCCAATGAGCAGTTCTTC,CASLGGANEQFF
TRBV5-4,16,NA,TRBD1,TRBJ2-7,TGTGCCAGCAGCTCCCCGGGACAGGGCCTTTCCTACGAGCAGTACTTC,CASSSPGQGLSYEQYF
TRBV9,14,NA,NA,TRBJ2-7,TGTGCCAGCAGCGGACGAGGTGGGTCTTACGAGCAGTACTTC,CASSGRGGSYEQYF
TRBV4-3,14,few,NA,TRBJ2-2,TGCGCCAGCAGCCACGCACAGGGAACCGGGGAGCTGTTTTTT,CASSHAQGTGELFF
TRBV11-3,14,NA,NA,TRBJ1-1,TGTGCCAGCGGGGGTTATCGGGGGGGGACTGAAGCTTTCTTT,CASGGYRGGTEAFF
TRBV6-1,14,NA,TRBD1,TRBJ1-5,TGTGCCAGCAGTGAGGGACAGGGCAATCAGCCCCAGCATTTT,CASSEGQGNQPQHF
TRBV14,14,NA,NA,TRBJ1-2,TGTGCCAGCAGCCAAGCAATGACTGGGAGTGGCTACACCTTC,CASSQAMTGSGYTF
TRBV11-3,14,NA,TRBD1,TRBJ2-2,TGTGCCAGCAGCCCGGTCAGGGGGCGGGGGGAGCTGTTTTTT,CASSPVRGRGELFF
TRBV28,15,NA,TRBD1,TRBJ2-7,TGTGCCAGCAGTTTAATCCGGGACAGGTCCTACGAGCAGTACTTC,CASSLIRDRSYEQYF